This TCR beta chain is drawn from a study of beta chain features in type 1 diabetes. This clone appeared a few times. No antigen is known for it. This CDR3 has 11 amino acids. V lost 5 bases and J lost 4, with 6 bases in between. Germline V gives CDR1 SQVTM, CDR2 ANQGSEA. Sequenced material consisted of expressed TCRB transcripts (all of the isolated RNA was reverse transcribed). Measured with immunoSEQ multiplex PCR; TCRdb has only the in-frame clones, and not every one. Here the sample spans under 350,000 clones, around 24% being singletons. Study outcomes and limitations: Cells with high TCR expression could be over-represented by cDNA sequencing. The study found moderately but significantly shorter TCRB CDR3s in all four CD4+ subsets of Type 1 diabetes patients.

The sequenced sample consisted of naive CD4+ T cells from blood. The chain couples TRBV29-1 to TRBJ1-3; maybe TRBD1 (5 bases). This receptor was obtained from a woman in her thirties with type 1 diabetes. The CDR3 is CSVNRGNTIYF. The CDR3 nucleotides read TGCAGCGTTAACAGGGGAAACACCATATATTTT.